The clone carrying this T cell receptor beta chain was counted at least ten times. Its antigen is still unknown. The data originate from a study of T cell repertoires in cytomegalovirus infection. Study in general: Carrying CMV and the relevant HLA type showed in public TCR beta signatures.

TCRdb re-called the reads with MiXCR, one entry per CDR3 protein. This sample has about 490,000 distinct CDR3 sequences, with more than 15% found just once. This CDR3 comprises 16 residues. Per the germline V gene, CDR1 is SEHNR and CDR2 is FQNEAQ (reference sequence). The ends lost 4 bases at V and 4 bases at J; junction bases unmatched: 7. Findings and caveats of the study: Clonotype analysis showed dominance of the ex vivo response by HLA-C-restricted CMV-specific TCR beta clonotypes. Totalled public TCR beta family frequency picked out people who carried CMV plus the relevant HLA.

This sequence originates from a human donor in good health (CMV status not recorded). Some clones in this sample may be carry-over from other donors' samples. The chain carries TRBV7-9 and TRBJ1-4; 9 nucleotides match TRBD1. The sequenced sample consisted of CD8+ T cells from PBMCs. The CDR3 loop is CASSSAWDRDNEKLFF. The CDR3 region has the DNA TGTGCCAGCAGCTCCGCCTGGGACAGGGATAATGAAAAACTGTTTTTT. The variable domain in full, completed from reference TRBV7-9 and TRBJ1-4, reads DTGVSQNPRHKITKRGQNVTFRCDPISEHNRLYWYRQTLGQGPEFLTYFQNEAQLEKSRLLSDRFSAERPKGSFSTLEIQRTEQGDSAMYLCASSSAWDRDNEKLFFGSGTQLSVL.